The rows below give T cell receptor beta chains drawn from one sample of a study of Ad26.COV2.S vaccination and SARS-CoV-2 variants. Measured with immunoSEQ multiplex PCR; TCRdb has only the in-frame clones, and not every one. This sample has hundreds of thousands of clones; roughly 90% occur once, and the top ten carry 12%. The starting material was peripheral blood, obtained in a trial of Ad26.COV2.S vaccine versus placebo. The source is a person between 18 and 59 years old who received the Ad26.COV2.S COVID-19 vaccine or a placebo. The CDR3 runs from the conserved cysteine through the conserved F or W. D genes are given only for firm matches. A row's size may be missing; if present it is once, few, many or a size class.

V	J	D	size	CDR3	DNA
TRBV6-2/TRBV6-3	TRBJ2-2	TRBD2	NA	CASSPEAGAMAGELFF	TGTGCCAGCAGCCCTGAAGCGGGGGCTATGGCCGGGGAGCTGTTTTTT
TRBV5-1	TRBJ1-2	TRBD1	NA	CASSQGQGADYGYTF	TGCGCCAGCAGCCAGGGACAGGGGGCGGACTATGGCTACACCTTC
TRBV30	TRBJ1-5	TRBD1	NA	CAWSLTTGTGSSRQHF	TGTGCCTGGAGTCTTACAACCGGGACAGGGTCCTCGAGACAGCATTTT
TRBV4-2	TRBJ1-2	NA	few	CASSQDMEGRYGYTF	TGTGCCAGCAGCCAAGATATGGAGGGACGCTATGGCTACACCTTC
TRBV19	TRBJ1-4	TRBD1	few	CASSKGQAVEKLFF	TGTGCCAGTAGTAAGGGACAGGCCGTGGAAAAACTGTTTTTT
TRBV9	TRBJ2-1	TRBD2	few	CASSPNSGRHEQFF	TGTGCCAGCAGCCCTAATAGCGGGAGACATGAGCAGTTCTTC
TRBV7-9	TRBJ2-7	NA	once	CASSHVYNEQYF	TGTGCCAGCAGCCATGTGTACAACGAGCAGTACTTC
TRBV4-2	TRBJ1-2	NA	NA	CASSQERGAYGYTF	TGTGCCAGCAGCCAAGAGCGGGGGGCCTATGGCTACACCTTC
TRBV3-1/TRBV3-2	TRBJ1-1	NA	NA	CASSQDGLMNTEAFF	TGTGCCAGCAGCCAAGATGGACTCATGAACACTGAAGCTTTCTTT
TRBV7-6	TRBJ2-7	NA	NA	CASSLDRAYEQYF	TGTGCCAGCAGCTTAGACAGGGCTTACGAGCAGTACTTC
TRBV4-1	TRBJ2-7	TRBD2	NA	CASSHPGTSVEQYF	TGCGCCAGCAGCCACCCCGGGACTAGCGTCGAGCAGTACTTC
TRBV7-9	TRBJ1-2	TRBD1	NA	CASSQSSGQGAVYGYTF	TGTGCCAGCAGCCAATCCTCGGGGCAGGGGGCGGTCTATGGCTACACCTTC